These 2 T cell receptor beta chains share one sample of origin, sequenced in a study of blood T cell repertoires in COVID-19. Clones were read by immunoSEQ multiplex PCR, and TCRdb kept only the in-frame ones, dropping some. In the table there are some 400,000 clones, about 89% of which are singletons. The sample comprised PBMCs or T cells enriched from blood (not recorded which). Receptors were obtained from a middle-aged woman who had been exposed to COVID-19.

This chain links TRBV10-1 with TRBJ1-1; D is undetermined. This CDR3 contains 14 residues. The V gene lost 4 bases and the J gene lost 7 bases, with 16 bases spanning the gap. Looked up from germline, CDR1 is WNHNN and CDR2 is SYGVQD (reference sequence). The CDR3 bases are TGCGCCAGCAGTGGTGGTCGGGAGCCGAATGAAGCTTTCTTT. This codes for CASSGGREPNEAFF.

The chain joins TRBV11-3 to TRBJ1-1, with TRBD1 matching over 7 bases. There are 14 residues in the CDR3. Germline V gene sequence: CDR1 SGHNT, CDR2 YENEEA. J lost 2 bases, V lost 3 bases, and 3 bases had no gene match. The CDR3 region is CASSLTGPNTEAFF. The CDR3 DNA is TGTGCCAGCAGCTTGACAGGGCCTAACACTGAAGCTTTCTTT.